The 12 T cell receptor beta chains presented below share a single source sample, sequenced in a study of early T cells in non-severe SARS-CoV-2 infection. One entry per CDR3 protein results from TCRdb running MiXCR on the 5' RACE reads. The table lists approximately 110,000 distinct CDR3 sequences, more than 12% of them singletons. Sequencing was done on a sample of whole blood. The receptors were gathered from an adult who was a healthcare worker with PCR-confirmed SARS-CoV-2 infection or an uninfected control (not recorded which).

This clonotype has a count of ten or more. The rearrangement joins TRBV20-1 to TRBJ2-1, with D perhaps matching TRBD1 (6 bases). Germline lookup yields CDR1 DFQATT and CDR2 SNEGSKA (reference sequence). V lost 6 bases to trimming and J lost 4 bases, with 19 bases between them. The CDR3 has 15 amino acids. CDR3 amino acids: CSAPNAVGAYNEQFF. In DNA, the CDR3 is TGCAGTGCACCTAACGCAGTGGGGGCTTACAATGAGCAGTTCTTC.

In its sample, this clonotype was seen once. CDR3 protein: CASSVSVVRGADSPLHF. The CDR3 bases are TGCGCCAGCAGTGTGTCTGTCGTTCGGGGGGCGGATTCACCCCTCCACTTT. The V call is TRBV10-2, the J call TRBJ1-6; tentatively, D is TRBD1 (6 bases). V gave up 4 bases and J gave up 8 bases, with 21 bases separating them. Germline V gene data show CDR1 as WSHSY and CDR2 as SAAADI. This CDR3 is 17 amino acids long.

The CDR3 DNA follows: TGTGCCAGCAGTCTTAGAGGGGCCCCGAACACCGGGGAGCTGTTTTTT. It is translated as CASSLRGAPNTGELFF. The chain employs TRBV27 and TRBJ2-2, with D perhaps matching TRBD1 or TRBD2 (5 bases each). Germline values: CDR1 MNHEY, CDR2 SMNVEV (reference sequence). V lost 5 bases and J lost 0, with 13 bases in between. CDR3 length: 16 residues.

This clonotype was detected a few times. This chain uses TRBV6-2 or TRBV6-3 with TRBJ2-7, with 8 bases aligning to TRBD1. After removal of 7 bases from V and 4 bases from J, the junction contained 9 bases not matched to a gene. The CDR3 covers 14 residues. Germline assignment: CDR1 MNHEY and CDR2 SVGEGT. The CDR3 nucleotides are TGTGCCAGCACTATCGGACAGGGTGGTTACGAGCAGTACTTC. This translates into CASTIGQGGYEQYF.

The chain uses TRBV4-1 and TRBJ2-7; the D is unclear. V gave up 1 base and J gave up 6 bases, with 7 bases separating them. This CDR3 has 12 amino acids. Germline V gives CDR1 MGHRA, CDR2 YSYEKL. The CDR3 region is CASSQVGSEQYF. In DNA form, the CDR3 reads TGCGCCAGCAGCCAAGTTGGGTCCGAGCAGTACTTC.

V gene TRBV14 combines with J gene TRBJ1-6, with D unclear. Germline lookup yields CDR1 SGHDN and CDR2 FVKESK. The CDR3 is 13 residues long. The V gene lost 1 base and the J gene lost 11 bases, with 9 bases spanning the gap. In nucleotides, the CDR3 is TGTGCCAGCAGCCAAGGATTGTGGACACCCCTCCACTTT. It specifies CASSQGLWTPLHF.

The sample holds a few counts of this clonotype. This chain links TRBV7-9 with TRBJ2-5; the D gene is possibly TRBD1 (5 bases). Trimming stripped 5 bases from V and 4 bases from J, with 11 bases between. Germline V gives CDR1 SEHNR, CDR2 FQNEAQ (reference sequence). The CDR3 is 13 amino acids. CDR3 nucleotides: TGTGCCAGCAGCCGACAGTGGGGAGAGACCCAGTACTTC. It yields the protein CASSRQWGETQYF.

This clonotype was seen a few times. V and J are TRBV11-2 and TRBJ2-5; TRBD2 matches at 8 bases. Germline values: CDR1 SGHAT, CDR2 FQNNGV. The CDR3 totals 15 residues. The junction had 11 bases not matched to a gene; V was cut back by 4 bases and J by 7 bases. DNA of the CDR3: TGTGCCAGCAGCTCCCTCGGGAGGGGCGAAGGGACCCAGTACTTC. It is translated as CASSSLGRGEGTQYF.

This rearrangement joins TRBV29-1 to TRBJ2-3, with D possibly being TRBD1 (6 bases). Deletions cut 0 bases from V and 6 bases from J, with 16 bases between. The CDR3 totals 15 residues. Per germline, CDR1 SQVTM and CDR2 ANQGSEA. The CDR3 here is CSVEDRTAGVDTQYF. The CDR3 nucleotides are TGCAGCGTTGAAGATCGAACCGCAGGGGTCGATACGCAGTATTTT.

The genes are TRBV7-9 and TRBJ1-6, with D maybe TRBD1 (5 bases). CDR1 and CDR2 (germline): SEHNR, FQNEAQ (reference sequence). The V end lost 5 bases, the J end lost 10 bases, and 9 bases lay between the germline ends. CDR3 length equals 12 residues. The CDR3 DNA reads TGTGCCAGCAGCGGGGCGGGGTCACCCCTCCACTTT. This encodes CASSGAGSPLHF.

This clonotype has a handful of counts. In nucleotides, the CDR3 is TGTGCCATCAGTGAATTGGGGGATGAGCAGTTCTTC. Translated: CAISELGDEQFF. The V and J genes are TRBV10-3 and TRBJ2-1; D is tentatively TRBD1 or TRBD2 (5 bases each). The germline V gene encodes CDR1 ENHRY and CDR2 SYGVKD. The CDR3 runs to 12 residues. Trimming took 3 bases from V and 8 from J, leaving 8 bases between them.

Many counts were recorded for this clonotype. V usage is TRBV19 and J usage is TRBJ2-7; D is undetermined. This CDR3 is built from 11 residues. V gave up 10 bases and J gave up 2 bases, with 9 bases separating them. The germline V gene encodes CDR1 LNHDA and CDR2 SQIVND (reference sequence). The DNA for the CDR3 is TGTGCCACAGTGGGGACCTACGAGCAGTACTTC. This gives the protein CATVGTYEQYF.